Listed below are T cell receptor beta chains from one sample, sequenced in a study of a mutant IDH1 vaccine in newly diagnosed glioma. Their recognized antigens are unknown. Sequencing used immunoSEQ multiplex PCR; TCRdb keeps in-frame clones, though not all of them. This sample has tens of thousands of clones, with around 76% found just once. Sequencing was performed on PBMCs, taken from a glioma patient whose treatment included an IDH1 peptide vaccine. The receptors derive from a middle-aged man with glioma. Each CDR3 is given without its conserved first and last residue.

j_call v_call cdr3_aa
TRBJ1-2 TRBV7-2 ASSRTGGKDYGYT
TRBJ1-3 TRBV7-2 ASSLHGSGNTIY
TRBJ1-1 TRBV5-1 ASSPGTLNTEAF
TRBJ2-1 TRBV10-3 AISEFEGGNEQF
TRBJ2-7 TRBV7-9 ASSLTVGQPYAEQY
TRBJ2-3 TRBV5-1 ASSPGAGTDTQY
TRBJ1-1 TRBV4-1 ASSQERVNTEAF
TRBJ1-5 TRBV30 AIGGVNQPQH
TRBJ1-5 TRBV15 ATSRAGEAGQPQH
TRBJ1-5 TRBV28 ASNRGNQPQH
TRBJ2-7 TRBV7-9 ASSGTGVPTEQY
TRBJ2-2 TRBV4-1 ASSQDRSTGELF
TRBJ2-7 TRBV30 AWSVDLTYEQY
TRBJ2-2 TRBV29-1 SVGAANTGELF
TRBJ1-5 TRBV2 ASSEAGGGPISQPQH
TRBJ2-5 TRBV6-5 ASKSSVETQY
TRBJ1-1 TRBV7-2 ASSLEGTANTEAF
TRBJ1-5 TRBV6-1 ASSVSGQNNQPQH
TRBJ2-1 TRBV4-3 ASSQGRGTINEQF
TRBJ2-7 TRBV30 AWSVLIGGPSSYEQY